This record concerns one T cell receptor (beta chain) sequence. Antigen: not known. Other DNA sequences in this sample translate to the same CDR3. The time point is: week 23, last vaccination. Doses consisted of 300 ug of mutant IDH1 20-mer peptide each, paired with topical imiquimod. The sample comes from a study of a mutant IDH1 vaccine in newly diagnosed glioma. Study-level background: Treated patients showed a male proportion of roughly 62%, a female proportion of 37.5%, and a mean age of about 41 years. Earlier therapy was either radiotherapy, temozolomide, or both, and most got both.

CDR1 and CDR2 from the germline V gene are SQVTM and ANQGSEA. The CDR3 spans 12 residues. The V end lost 6 bases, the J end lost 2 bases, and 8 bases lay between the germline ends. The assay was immunoSEQ multiplex PCR, and TCRdb's table has in-frame clones only and misses some. The data hold 70,000 to 90,000 clones, with approximately 85% observed a single time. V is TRBV29-1 and J is TRBJ2-1; possible D gene TRBD1, 6 bases. Sequencing was performed on PBMCs, taken from a glioma patient whose treatment included an IDH1 peptide vaccine. The sequence derives from a man aged 25 to 45 with glioma. Some clones in this sample may be carry-over from other donors' samples. Here the CDR3 DNA reads TGCAGCGTCGGACAGACCTACAATGAGCAGTTCTTC. It translates to CSVGQTYNEQFF.